Following are 9 T cell receptor beta chains from one sample sequenced in a study of beta chain features in type 1 diabetes. Overall study findings and caveats: Shortening of TCRB CDR3s, moderate but significant, appeared in all four CD4+ subsets of Type 1 diabetes patients.

Reverse transcription of all isolated RNA meant that expressed TCRB transcripts were sequenced. Libraries were prepared by immunoSEQ multiplex PCR; TCRdb keeps only in-frame clonotypes and omits some of them. There are 160,000 or so clones in the sample; 7.5% to 9.5% occur only once, and around 0.5% lies in the top ten. No cognate antigen is known for these TCRs. The sample comprised central memory CD4+ T cells from blood. Receptors were obtained from a woman aged 18-30 years with type 1 diabetes.

The chain carries TRBV21-1 and TRBJ1-5. TRBV21-1 is assigned pseudogene status. The CDR3 is made up of 17 amino acids. The CDR3: CASSSPIGLYSNQPQHF. For the CDR3, the DNA is TGTGCCAGCAGCTCTCCGATCGGACTTTATAGCAATCAGCCCCAGCATTTT.

The chain carries TRBV5-1 and TRBJ2-5; TRBD2 aligns across 9 bases. The germline gives CDR1 SGHRS, CDR2 YFSETQ. V shed 4 bases, J shed 2 bases, and the junction held 9 bases outside the gene matches. The CDR3 totals 16 residues. The CDR3 spells CASSRDASGEQETQYF. The DNA for the CDR3 is TGCGCCAGCAGCAGGGATGCTAGCGGGGAACAAGAGACCCAGTACTTC.

This clone came up a few times. The CDR3 loop is CASSQEGTVETQYF. CDR3 DNA sequence: TGCGCCAGCAGCCAAGAGGGTACAGTAGAGACCCAGTACTTC. The V call is TRBV4-3, the J call TRBJ2-5; no definite D call. The V end lost 0 bases, the J end lost 4 bases, and 9 bases lay between the germline ends. The CDR3 consists of 14 residues. Germline-derived CDR1 and CDR2 are LGHNA and YSLEER.

This clone occurred a few times. This chain links TRBV4-3 with TRBJ2-1; the match to TRBD2 covers 13 bases. The CDR3 is made up of 15 amino acids. CDR1 and CDR2 from the germline V gene are LGHNA and YSLEER. V shed 3 bases, J shed 9 bases, and the junction held 5 bases outside the gene matches. The CDR3 loop reads CASSQRTSGSGEQFF. CDR3 sequence (DNA): TGCGCCAGCAGCCAGAGGACTAGCGGGAGTGGTGAGCAGTTCTTC.

The chain uses TRBV7-9 and TRBJ2-1, with a possible D match to TRBD2 (5 bases). Trimming left V 3 bases short and J 0 bases short, with 12 bases between. The CDR3 spans 16 residues. The germline V gene encodes CDR1 SEHNR and CDR2 FQNEAQ (reference sequence). CDR3 loop: CASSFGGLRSYNEQFF. In DNA, the CDR3 is TGTGCCAGCAGCTTCGGCGGACTCCGCTCCTACAATGAGCAGTTCTTC.

The chain recombines TRBV29-1 with TRBJ1-4; D gene uncertain. In germline, CDR1 is SQVTM, CDR2 ANQGSEA. CDR3 length: 13 residues. Trimming pared 5 bases from V and 2 bases from J, leaving 9 bases between. CDR3 nucleotide sequence: TGCAGCGTTCAATCTAGTACTAATGAAAAACTGTTTTTT. Encoded protein: CSVQSSTNEKLFF.

This clone was observed at least ten times. This chain joins TRBV13 and TRBJ2-2, with D possibly matching TRBD1 (5 bases). Trimming shortened V by 5 bases and J by 0 bases, and 10 bases separated the two germline ends. The CDR3 is 15 amino acids. Germline CDR1 reads PRHDT; CDR2 reads FYEKMQ (reference sequence). The CDR3 spells CASSPDIPNTGELFF. CDR3 nucleotide sequence: TGTGCCAGCAGCCCGGACATCCCGAACACCGGGGAGCTGTTTTTT.

The chain links TRBV9 to TRBJ2-5, with 11 bases fitting TRBD2. Germline V lookup: CDR1 SGDLS, CDR2 YYNGEE. The junction had 8 bases not matched to a gene; V was cut back by 0 bases and J by 4 bases. The CDR3 consists of 17 residues. The chain's CDR3 is CASSVGVAGGPRETQYF. The CDR3 nucleotides are TGTGCCAGCAGCGTAGGTGTAGCGGGAGGGCCCCGAGAGACCCAGTACTTC.

This clone was detected only a few times. The V and J genes are TRBV7-2 and TRBJ1-4; TRBD1 agrees at 8 bases. J gave up 7 bases and V 5 bases, and 6 bases lay outside the gene matches. Germline-derived CDR1 and CDR2 are SGHTA and FQGNSA. The CDR3 is 14 amino acids. CDR3 protein: CASSPDRGGEKLFF. As DNA, the CDR3 is TGTGCCAGCAGCCCTGACAGGGGTGGTGAAAAACTGTTTTTT.